This passage covers 28 T cell receptor beta chains from one sample sequenced in a study of beta chain features in type 1 diabetes. Investigators reverse transcribed all isolated RNA, so they sequenced expressed TCRB transcripts. Sequencing used immunoSEQ multiplex PCR; TCRdb keeps in-frame clones, though not all of them. The sample holds around 340,000 clones, approximately 8% seen once. Sequencing used central memory CD4+ T cells from blood. These receptors were obtained from a woman aged 18-35 years in good health.

The chain joins TRBV28 to TRBJ2-4; maybe TRBD2 (5 bases). CDR1 is MDHEN and CDR2 is SYDVKM in the germline V gene. With 3 bases removed from V and 1 base from J, the gap between germline ends came to 13 bases. The CDR3 is 16 amino acids. In DNA, the CDR3 is TGTGCCAGCAGTTTCCAAGGAGGAGGCGCCAAAAACATTCAGTACTTC. Translated, it gives CASSFQGGGAKNIQYF.

This rearrangement joins TRBV5-4 to TRBJ1-2, with D perhaps TRBD1 (5 bases). V lost 0 bases to trimming and J lost 6 bases, with 9 bases between them. This CDR3 spans 13 amino acids. The V gene's germline CDR1 is SGHNT and CDR2 YYREEE (reference sequence). CDR3 nucleotides: TGTGCCAGCAGCTTGGATGGGGGGAATGGCTACACCTTC. It translates to CASSLDGGNGYTF.

The chain has TRBV29-1 and TRBJ2-2; the D gene is possibly TRBD2 (6 bases). The CDR3 spans 13 residues. With 5 bases removed from V and 5 bases from J, the gap between germline ends came to 12 bases. The germline V gene has CDR1 SQVTM and CDR2 ANQGSEA. CDR3 DNA: TGCAGCGTTATGGTTGCGGGGACCGGGGAGCTGTTTTTT. Its protein product is CSVMVAGTGELFF.

The table lists this clone with a few counts. V gene TRBV10-3 combines with J gene TRBJ2-7; D gene ambiguous. The CDR3 extends over 13 amino acids. V lost 4 bases and J lost 0, with 7 bases in between. Per the germline V gene, CDR1 is ENHRY and CDR2 is SYGVKD. In DNA form, the CDR3 reads TGTGCCATCAGTGGCAGTCCCTCCTACGAGCAGTACTTC. Its protein product is CAISGSPSYEQYF.

This clone was seen a few times. This rearrangement joins TRBV2 to TRBJ1-1; D is unclear. V was trimmed by 4 bases and J by 0 bases, leaving 9 bases between them. Germline CDR1 is SNHLY and CDR2 is FYNNEI. This CDR3 region has 14 residues. This CDR3 is CASSGIRVNTEAFF. CDR3 nucleotides: TGTGCCAGCAGTGGGATTCGCGTGAACACTGAAGCTTTCTTT.

In its sample, this clone was seen a few times. V is TRBV4-3 and J is TRBJ2-1; 10 bases are shared with TRBD2. The germline V gene has CDR1 LGHNA and CDR2 YSLEER. The CDR3 runs to 13 residues. J lost 6 bases, V lost 5 bases, and 1 base had no gene match. The CDR3 is CASSSSGSNEQFF. The CDR3 DNA follows: TGCGCCAGCAGCTCTAGCGGGAGCAATGAGCAGTTCTTC.

The CDR3 protein is CASSFSGGAYEQYF. DNA for the CDR3: TGTGCCAGCAGCTTCTCAGGGGGCGCGTACGAGCAGTACTTC. The chain links TRBV7-2 to TRBJ2-7; 8 nucleotides line up with TRBD1. CDR1 and CDR2 from the germline V gene are SGHTA and FQGNSA. Trimming cost V 3 bases and J 4 bases; bases outside gene matches: 5. The CDR3 length is 14 residues.

This clone occurred a few times. The DNA for the CDR3 is TGCGCCAGCAGCCAAGACCCCTCCCCCAATACGCAGTATTTT. As protein: CASSQDPSPNTQYF. The genes are TRBV4-3 and TRBJ2-3; D gene uncertain. Germline V gene data show CDR1 as LGHNA and CDR2 as YSLEER. V was cut by 0 bases and J by 7 bases, with 11 bases left in between. This CDR3 has 14 residues.

This clone was seen more than once but under ten times. The CDR3 spells CAISVAELSTDTQYF. The CDR3, as DNA: TGTGCCATCAGCGTAGCGGAACTAAGCACAGATACGCAGTATTTT. The chain joins TRBV10-3 to TRBJ2-3; tentative D call: TRBD2 (6 bases). Germline V gene sequence: CDR1 ENHRY, CDR2 SYGVKD. CDR3 length: 15 amino acids. Trimming cost V 6 bases and J 0 bases, with 13 bases left between them.

This clone was found many times. The chain has TRBV6-6 and TRBJ2-7; 7 bases map to TRBD1. Germline lookup yields CDR1 MNHNY and CDR2 SVGAGI (reference sequence). V lost 6 bases and J lost 3; bases outside the gene matches: 11. This CDR3 spans 15 amino acids. This CDR3 reads CASSPDRVLHYEQYF. CDR3 in DNA: TGTGCCAGCAGCCCCGACAGGGTCCTCCACTACGAGCAGTACTTC.

This clone was counted between two and nine times. The gene calls are TRBV7-2 and TRBJ1-4, with 7 bases identical to TRBD1. V was pared by 3 bases and J by 4 bases, with 5 bases of the junction left unmatched. The CDR3 totals 15 residues. Germline CDR1 and CDR2: SGHTA and FQGNSA. This chain's CDR3 is CASSFQTGFNEKLFF. DNA of the CDR3: TGTGCCAGCAGCTTTCAGACAGGGTTTAATGAAAAACTGTTTTTT.

CDR3 DNA: TGTGCCAGCGGGACAGGTTTTGGGGCCAACGTCCTGACTTTC. Protein: CASGTGFGANVLTF. J is TRBJ2-6 and V is TRBV7-3; 8 bases are shared with TRBD1. CDR3 length: 14 amino acids. Germline assignment: CDR1 SGHTA and CDR2 FQGTGA. V gave up 8 bases and J gave up 3 bases; unmatched junction bases: 3.

The chain uses TRBV11-2 and TRBJ2-1; D might be TRBD1 (6 bases). The CDR3 has 16 amino acids. V was shortened by 1 base and J by 4 bases, with 14 bases between the two germline ends. CDR1 is SGHAT, CDR2 FQNNGV, per germline. The CDR3 bases are TGTGCCAGCAGCTTAGTGGCTGGAAGGGGGTACAATGAGCAGTTCTTC. It specifies CASSLVAGRGYNEQFF.

In this sample, this clone turned up a few times. V usage is TRBV5-1 and J usage is TRBJ1-2; no clear D. V was cut by 4 bases and J by 4 bases, with 11 bases left in between. The CDR3 length is 13 residues. Germline V gene data show CDR1 as SGHRS and CDR2 as YFSETQ. The CDR3 sequence: CASSATSGYGYTF. The CDR3 DNA reads TGCGCCAGCAGCGCTACCTCGGGCTATGGCTACACCTTC. Combining the CDR3 with reference TRBV5-1 and TRBJ1-2 gives the whole variable domain KAGVTQTPRYLIKTRGQQVTLSCSPISGHRSVSWYQQTPGQGLQFLFEYFSETQRNKGNFPGRFSGRQFSNSRSEMNVSTLELGDSALYLCASSATSGYGYTFGSGTRLTVV.

This clone was seen at least ten times. The chain uses TRBV20-1 and TRBJ2-1; D is undetermined. The germline gives CDR1 DFQATT, CDR2 SNEGSKA (reference sequence). The V and J ends lost 3 bases and 13 bases respectively, with 10 bases between them. The CDR3 loop spans 10 amino acids. The CDR3 spells CSARAGIQFF. CDR3 bases: TGCAGTGCTAGGGCCGGAATACAGTTCTTC.

As for this clone: Other DNA sequences in this sample translate to the same CDR3. The chain has TRBV11-2 and TRBJ1-5; tentative D call: TRBD1 (5 bases). The germline CDR1 and CDR2 sequences are SGHAT and FQNNGV. This CDR3 region has 12 residues. V gave up 3 bases and J gave up 6 bases, with 6 bases separating them. CDR3 in DNA: TGTGCCAGCAGCTTGGGGGGTCAGCCCCAGCATTTT. Translation gives CASSLGGQPQHF. The full variable domain, completed using reference TRBV11-2 and TRBJ1-5, is EAGVAQSPRYKIIEKRQSVAFWCNPISGHATLYWYQQILGQGPKLLIQFQNNGVVDDSQLPKDRFSAERLKGVDSTLKIQPAKLEDSAVYLCASSLGGQPQHFGDGTRLSIL.

Concerning this clone: Distinct nucleotide sequences in the sample also encode this CDR3. The chain carries TRBV15 and TRBJ2-1, with TRBD2 matching over 12 bases. CDR1 and CDR2 from the germline V gene are LNHNV and YYDKDF (reference sequence). The CDR3 contains 15 residues. J gave up 7 bases and V 1 base, and 2 bases lay outside the gene matches. CDR3: CATSRAGTSGNEQFF. Written as DNA, the CDR3 is TGTGCCACCAGCAGAGCCGGGACTAGCGGGAATGAGCAGTTCTTC.

The chain combines TRBV28 with TRBJ2-7, with 11 bases identical to TRBD2. The trim removed 6 bases at V and 3 bases at J, leaving 4 bases unmatched. The CDR3 is 14 amino acids. Germline lookup yields CDR1 MDHEN and CDR2 SYDVKM. The CDR3 region is CASRRGLAVYEQYF. The CDR3 DNA is TGTGCCAGCAGAAGGGGACTAGCGGTCTACGAGCAGTACTTC.

The gene calls are TRBV28 and TRBJ1-1; D remains ambiguous. CDR3 length: 12 amino acids. V was trimmed by 8 bases and J by 2 bases, leaving 9 bases between them. Germline loops: CDR1 MDHEN, CDR2 SYDVKM. CDR3 bases: TGTGCCAGCGCAATTATTAACACTGAAGCTTTCTTT. It is translated as CASAIINTEAFF.

The chain links TRBV5-4 to TRBJ1-1, with 8 positions matching TRBD1. CDR1 and CDR2 from the germline V gene are SGHNT and YYREEE (reference sequence). With 1 base clipped from V and 5 bases from J, the junction kept 7 bases outside the gene matches. The CDR3 is made up of 15 amino acids. CDR3: CASSLSADRETEAFF. Written as DNA, the CDR3 is TGTGCCAGCAGCTTGTCGGCGGACAGGGAAACTGAAGCTTTCTTT. Filled out from reference TRBV5-4 and TRBJ1-1, the complete variable domain reads ETGVTQSPTHLIKTRGQQVTLRCSSQSGHNTVSWYQQALGQGPQFIFQYYREEENGRGNFPPRFSGLQFPNYSSELNVNALELDDSALYLCASSLSADRETEAFFGQGTRLTVV.

This clone was detected only a few times. This sequence joins TRBV7-2 and TRBJ2-5; D tentatively fits TRBD1 or TRBD2 (5 bases each). V was pared by 4 bases and J by 3 bases, with 12 bases between. Germline assignment: CDR1 SGHTA and CDR2 FQGNSA. The CDR3 runs 14 residues. The CDR3 DNA sequence: TGTGCCAGCAGCTCCGGGACGATTAAAGAGACCCAGTACTTC. This sequence encodes CASSSGTIKETQYF.

In this sample, this clone turned up many times. This chain links TRBV29-1 with TRBJ2-1; a weak D match, TRBD1 (5 bases). Germline CDR1 SQVTM, CDR2 ANQGSEA. This CDR3 comprises 14 residues. The germline V and J ends were trimmed by 4 bases and 3 bases, with 13 bases remaining between them. CDR3 coding DNA: TGCAGCGTTGTCCAGACAGTATACTACAATGAGCAGTTCTTC. Its protein product is CSVVQTVYYNEQFF.

This clone turned up a few times. This chain links TRBV28 with TRBJ1-5; 7 bases align to TRBD1. CDR3 size: 15 residues. CDR1 MDHEN and CDR2 SYDVKM come from the germline V gene. V was pared by 6 bases and J by 5 bases, with 10 bases of the junction left unmatched. The DNA of the CDR3 is TGTGCCAGCAGGCGCACAGGGGTCGGGGATCAGCCCCAGCATTTT. It translates to CASRRTGVGDQPQHF. The whole variable domain, filled in from reference TRBV28 and TRBJ1-5, reads DVKVTQSSRYLVKRTGEKVFLECVQDMDHENMFWYRQDPGLGLRLIYFSYDVKMKEKGDIPEGYSVSREKKERFSLILESASTNQTSMYLCASRRTGVGDQPQHFGDGTRLSIL.

The table lists this clone with a few counts. The genes are TRBV2 and TRBJ2-1; D may be TRBD1 (5 bases). This CDR3 is 13 amino acids long. Germline values: CDR1 SNHLY, CDR2 FYNNEI. V was cut by 3 bases and J by 7 bases, with 10 bases left in between. CDR3: CASSDRQLNEQFF. In DNA, the CDR3 is TGTGCCAGCAGTGATCGACAGTTGAATGAGCAGTTCTTC.

This clone has only a few counts. This chain uses TRBV7-9 with TRBJ2-7; possible D gene TRBD1, 7 bases. This CDR3 comprises 15 residues. CDR1 and CDR2 (germline): SEHNR, FQNEAQ (reference sequence). Trimming cost V 2 bases and J 5 bases, with 16 bases left between them. The CDR3 loop is CASSLQGGTFNEQYF. CDR3 coding DNA: TGTGCCAGCAGCTTACAGGGGGGAACTTTCAACGAGCAGTACTTC.

The rearrangement joins TRBV7-8 to TRBJ2-5; 7 nucleotides align to TRBD1. From germline, CDR1 is SGHVS and CDR2 FQNEAQ. Trimming took 5 bases from V and 1 from J; bases not matched to a gene: 13. This CDR3 has 17 amino acids. The CDR3 DNA sequence: TGTGCCAGCAGCCAGAACTGGGACAGCAAGCCCCAAGAGACCCAGTACTTC. The encoded protein is CASSQNWDSKPQETQYF.

In its sample, this clone was seen a few times. This chain links TRBV15 with TRBJ2-3; D is undetermined. V dropped 1 base and J dropped 3 bases, with 14 bases sitting between them. The V gene's germline CDR1 is LNHNV and CDR2 YYDKDF (reference sequence). The CDR3 is 16 residues long. The CDR3 loop reads CATSRVTDQLTDTQYF. CDR3 DNA: TGTGCCACCAGCAGAGTTACGGATCAGTTAACAGATACGCAGTATTTT. The whole variable domain, filled in from reference TRBV15 and TRBJ2-3, reads DAMVIQNPRYQVTQFGKPVTLSCSQTLNHNVMYWYQQKSSQAPKLLFHYYDKDFNNEADTPDNFQSRRPNTSFCFLDIRSPGLGDTAMYLCATSRVTDQLTDTQYFGPGTRLTVL.

There are a few counts of this clone. This chain connects TRBV4-2 to TRBJ2-7; D not certain. V was cut by 4 bases and J by 3 bases, with 16 bases left in between. The germline gives CDR1 LGHNA, CDR2 YNFKEQ. The CDR3 has 15 amino acids. In nucleotides, the CDR3 is TGTGCCAGCAGCCCGGCAACCGGGCCCAGCTACGAGCAGTACTTC. Translated: CASSPATGPSYEQYF.